This TCR beta chain was recovered during a study of blood T cell repertoires in COVID-19. Using immunoSEQ multiplex PCR, the repertoire was profiled, and TCRdb retains in-frame clones only, with some absent. The sample includes under 110,000 clones, 85% to 95% of them seen just once. The sequencing input was peripheral blood. The source of this sequence is a man aged 50-60 years with active COVID-19.

Here the CDR3 DNA reads TGTGCCAGCTCACCAGGAGTAAACTATGGCTACACCTTC. Translation gives CASSPGVNYGYTF. V usage is TRBV18 and J usage is TRBJ1-2, with no clear D. Per germline, CDR1 KGHSH and CDR2 LQKENI. This CDR3 spans 13 amino acids. The V end lost 2 bases, the J end lost 2 bases, and 6 bases lay between the germline ends.